These 20 T cell receptor beta chains were all obtained from the same sample, sequenced in a study of long-term antiretroviral therapy in people with HIV. Sequencing relied on immunoSEQ assay v3.0, run at survey level. This table comes from immunoSEQ multiplex PCR, and its TCRdb copy is limited to in-frame clones, with some not included. The sample yields 20,000 to 25,000 clones, approximately 81% seen once. The specimen was unsorted PBMCs, collected 2.4 years after starting antiretroviral therapy. These receptors all come from a man between 35 and 55 years old with HIV.

J is TRBJ2-7 and V is TRBV4-1, with 7 bases fitting TRBD2. The ends lost 4 bases at V and 2 bases at J; junction bases unmatched: 20. Looked up from germline, CDR1 is MGHRA and CDR2 is YSYEKL. The CDR3 has 19 residues. CDR3 sequence reads: CASSRGLWEGRPSPYEQYF. The CDR3 coding sequence is TGCGCCAGCAGCCGCGGGCTTTGGGAGGGTCGACCCAGCCCCTACGAGCAGTACTTC.

The rearrangement links TRBV7-9 to TRBJ2-7; 8 bases fit TRBD2. This CDR3 region has 14 residues. Germline loops: CDR1 SEHNR, CDR2 FQNEAQ (reference sequence). Trimming removed 6 bases from V and 4 bases from J; junction bases left unmatched: 8. This CDR3 is CASRTGGGRYEQYF. CDR3 coding DNA: TGTGCCAGCAGAACGGGGGGGGGTAGGTACGAGCAGTACTTC.

V gene TRBV11-2 combines with J gene TRBJ1-1; possible D gene TRBD1, 6 bases. The CDR3 consists of 13 residues. Between the trimmed V and J ends, which lost 0 bases and 9 bases, there was a span of 11 bases. Germline V lookup: CDR1 SGHAT, CDR2 FQNNGV. The CDR3 spells CASSLEGRGQAFF. The CDR3 region has the DNA TGTGCCAGCAGCTTAGAGGGTCGGGGGCAAGCTTTCTTT.

This clone was picked up a small number of times. The chain recombines TRBV5-1 with TRBJ1-2; D might be TRBD1 (6 bases). Trimming cost V 2 bases and J 6 bases, with 8 bases left between them. Germline V gives CDR1 SGHRS, CDR2 YFSETQ. This CDR3 comprises 12 residues. CDR3 DNA sequence: TGCGCCAGCAGCTTCGGGGGCCATGGCTACACCTTC. It yields the protein CASSFGGHGYTF.

A single count supports this clone. The chain joins TRBV5-5 to TRBJ2-3; D is uncertain. CDR1 is SGHKS and CDR2 is YYEKEE in the germline V gene (reference sequence). The germline V and J ends were trimmed by 3 bases and 1 base, with 9 bases remaining between them. The CDR3 totals 14 residues. CDR3 nucleotides: TGTGCCAGCAGCTGGGCGGCTGGCACAGATACGCAGTATTTT. Its translation is CASSWAAGTDTQYF. Drawing the rest from reference TRBV5-5 and TRBJ2-3, the complete variable domain is DAGVTQSPTHLIKTRGQQVTLRCSPISGHKSVSWYQQVLGQGPQFIFQYYEKEERGRGNFPDRFSARQFPNYSSELNVNALLLGDSALYLCASSWAAGTDTQYFGPGTRLTVL.

This chain links TRBV9 with TRBJ2-7; 10 bases line up with TRBD2. This CDR3 region has 14 residues. Per the germline V gene, CDR1 is SGDLS and CDR2 is YYNGEE. Germline trimming cut 7 bases from V and 3 bases from J; bases unmatched to any gene: 7. Here the CDR3 reads CASVFLAGGYEQYF. CDR3 in DNA: TGTGCCAGCGTATTCTTAGCGGGAGGCTACGAGCAGTACTTC.

The chain links TRBV5-1 to TRBJ1-1; 8 nucleotides align to TRBD1. The CDR3 covers 14 residues. Germline CDR1 is SGHRS and CDR2 is YFSETQ. V shed 4 bases and J 4 bases; nucleotides not matched to a gene: 6. CDR3 sequence (DNA): TGCGCCAGCAGCCTAATAACAGGGGGCACTGAAGCTTTCTTT. It is translated as CASSLITGGTEAFF.

CDR3 in amino acids: CASSLAGMTYEQYF. CDR3 in DNA: TGCGCCAGCAGCTTGGCCGGGATGACCTACGAGCAGTACTTC. The chain recombines TRBV5-1 with TRBJ2-7; perhaps TRBD2 as D (5 bases). The CDR3 totals 14 residues. Germline V gene data show CDR1 as SGHRS and CDR2 as YFSETQ. Trimming cost V 0 bases and J 2 bases, with 9 bases left between them.

This clone was observed once. CDR3 in amino acids: CASSQGTGPQHF. The CDR3 DNA is TGTGCCAGCAGCCAGGGGACGGGGCCCCAGCATTTT. This chain joins TRBV2 and TRBJ1-5; possibly TRBD1 for D (6 bases). Germline V gives CDR1 SNHLY, CDR2 FYNNEI. The V end was cut by 6 bases, the J end by 9 bases, with 12 bases between. This CDR3 contains 12 residues. Variable domain in full (rest from reference TRBV2 and TRBJ1-5): EPEVTQTPSHQVTQMGQEVILRCVPISNHLYFYWYRQILGQKVEFLVSFYNNEISEKSEIFDDQFSVERPDGSNFTLKIRSTKLEDSAMYFCASSQGTGPQHFGDGTRLSIL.

This sequence joins TRBV15 and TRBJ1-1, with D hard to call. Germline values: CDR1 LNHNV, CDR2 YYDKDF (reference sequence). V was trimmed by 3 bases and J by 1 base, leaving 3 bases between them. The CDR3 extends over 12 amino acids. CDR3 DNA sequence: TGTGCCACCAGCAGGGGGAACACTGAAGCTTTCTTT. Amino acid sequence: CATSRGNTEAFF.

The V gene is TRBV30, the J gene TRBJ2-5; the D is unclear. The length of the CDR3 is 13 residues. Germline lookup yields CDR1 GTSNPN and CDR2 SVGIG (reference sequence). V lost 2 bases to trimming and J lost 5 bases, with 12 bases between them. The DNA for the CDR3 is TGTGCCTGGAGTATCTGGGTCGGGGAGACCCAGTACTTC. Translation gives CAWSIWVGETQYF.

This clone was seen a handful of times. The CDR3 spells CASSWTELNTGELFF. The CDR3 DNA sequence: TGTGCCAGCAGCTGGACGGAGCTAAACACCGGGGAGCTGTTTTTT. The rearrangement uses TRBV28 and TRBJ2-2; D uncertain. Germline V gene sequence: CDR1 MDHEN, CDR2 SYDVKM. The V end lost 6 bases, the J end lost 2 bases, and 13 bases lay between the germline ends. CDR3 length: 15 residues. The full variable domain, with the rest looked up from reference TRBV28 and TRBJ2-2, is DVKVTQSSRYLVKRTGEKVFLECVQDMDHENMFWYRQDPGLGLRLIYFSYDVKMKEKGDIPEGYSVSREKKERFSLILESASTNQTSMYLCASSWTELNTGELFFGEGSRLTVL.

The V gene is TRBV7-9, the J gene TRBJ1-1, with D maybe TRBD1 (6 bases). Between the trimmed V and J ends, which lost 4 bases and 4 bases, there was a span of 13 bases. The length of the CDR3 is 14 residues. In germline, CDR1 is SEHNR, CDR2 FQNEAQ (reference sequence). The CDR3 protein is CASSSGDLSTEAFF. CDR3 sequence (DNA): TGTGCCAGCAGCTCAGGGGATTTGTCCACTGAAGCTTTCTTT.

V is TRBV5-1 and J is TRBJ2-7; 10 bases align to TRBD2. Germline assignment: CDR1 SGHRS and CDR2 YFSETQ. This CDR3 comprises 15 residues. The junction had 7 bases not matched to a gene; V was cut back by 2 bases and J by 5 bases. CDR3 nucleotides: TGCGCCAGCAGCTTAGAGCGGGAGGGCCTGGACGAGCAGTACTTC. This gives the protein CASSLEREGLDEQYF.

This clone was found once. The genes are TRBV28 and TRBJ1-5, with D perhaps matching TRBD1 (5 bases). Per germline, CDR1 MDHEN and CDR2 SYDVKM. With 3 bases removed from V and 7 bases from J, the gap between germline ends came to 10 bases. This CDR3 comprises 13 residues. Here the CDR3 reads CASSLQGWQPQHF. The CDR3 nucleotides read TGTGCCAGCAGTTTGCAGGGATGGCAGCCCCAGCATTTT.

This clone showed up just a few times. The rearrangement joins TRBV5-1 to TRBJ2-7, with 13 bases that match TRBD2. This CDR3 is built from 14 residues. The junction had 3 bases not matched to a gene; V was cut back by 4 bases and J by 5 bases. The germline CDR1 and CDR2 sequences are SGHRS and YFSETQ. The CDR3 reads CASSTGLAGDEQYF. Written as DNA, the CDR3 is TGCGCCAGCAGCACCGGACTAGCGGGAGACGAGCAGTACTTC.

The chain is built from TRBV5-4 and TRBJ1-2; 9 bases align to TRBD1. This CDR3 contains 16 residues. CDR1 and CDR2 (germline): SGHNT, YYREEE (reference sequence). Trimming cost V 4 bases and J 4 bases; bases outside gene matches: 11. CDR3 protein: CASSPSVGQGLYGYTF. CDR3 DNA sequence: TGTGCCAGCAGCCCCAGTGTGGGACAGGGACTCTATGGCTACACCTTC.

V gene TRBV7-2 combines with J gene TRBJ2-7; D not certain. V was shortened by 5 bases and J by 7 bases, with 9 bases between the two germline ends. CDR3 length equals 11 residues. Per germline, CDR1 SGHTA and CDR2 FQGNSA. The CDR3 coding sequence is TGTGCCAGCAGCCAAGGTGGGGAGCAGTACTTC. It specifies CASSQGGEQYF.

The chain combines TRBV6-5 with TRBJ1-2; no clear D gene. CDR1 MNHEY and CDR2 SVGAGI come from the germline V gene. Trimming stripped 5 bases from V and 13 bases from J, with 20 bases between. The CDR3 loop spans 13 amino acids. This CDR3 is CASSQDSYLSSTF. CDR3 nucleotides: TGTGCCAGCAGTCAGGACTCCTACCTGTCGTCCACCTTC.

This chain uses TRBV28 with TRBJ2-1; TRBD2 matches 13 bases. The V gene end was trimmed by 4 bases and the J gene end by 4 bases; junction bases not matched to a gene: 1. The germline V gene encodes CDR1 MDHEN and CDR2 SYDVKM. The CDR3 loop spans 15 amino acids. The chain's CDR3 is CASSSLAGGYNEQFF. The CDR3, as DNA: TGTGCCAGCAGTTCACTAGCGGGAGGGTACAATGAGCAGTTCTTC.